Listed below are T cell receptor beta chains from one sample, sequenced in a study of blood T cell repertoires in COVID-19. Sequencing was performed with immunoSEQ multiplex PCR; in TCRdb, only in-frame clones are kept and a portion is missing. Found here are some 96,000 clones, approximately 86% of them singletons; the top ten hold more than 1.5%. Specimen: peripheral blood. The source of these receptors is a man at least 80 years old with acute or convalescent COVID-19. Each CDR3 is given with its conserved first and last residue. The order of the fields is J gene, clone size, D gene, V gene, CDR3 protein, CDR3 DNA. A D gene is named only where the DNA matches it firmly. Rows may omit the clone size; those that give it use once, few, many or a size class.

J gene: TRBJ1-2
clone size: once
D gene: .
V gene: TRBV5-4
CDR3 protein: CASSLGSGINYGYTF
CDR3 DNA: TGTGCCAGCAGCTTGGGGTCTGGCATAAACTATGGCTACACCTTC

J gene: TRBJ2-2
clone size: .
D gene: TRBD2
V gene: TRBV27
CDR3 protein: CASSGLAGKRELFF
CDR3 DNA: TGTGCCAGCAGCGGACTAGCGGGAAAGAGGGAGCTGTTTTTT

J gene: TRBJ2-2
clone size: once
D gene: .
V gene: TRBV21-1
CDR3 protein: CASKRGWNTGELFF
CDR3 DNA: TGTGCCTCAAAAAGGGGGTGGAACACCGGGGAGCTGTTTTTT

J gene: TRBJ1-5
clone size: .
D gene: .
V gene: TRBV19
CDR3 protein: CASRAREGQPQHF
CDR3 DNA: TGTGCCAGTAGGGCGAGGGAGGGCCAGCCCCAGCATTTT

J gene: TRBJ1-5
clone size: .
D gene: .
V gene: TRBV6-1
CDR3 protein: CASSELGGQPQHF
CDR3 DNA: TGTGCCAGCAGTGAATTAGGGGGTCAGCCCCAGCATTTT

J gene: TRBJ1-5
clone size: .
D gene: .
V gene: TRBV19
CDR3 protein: CASREQGAHQPQHF
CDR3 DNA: TGTGCCAGTAGAGAACAGGGAGCGCATCAGCCCCAGCATTTT

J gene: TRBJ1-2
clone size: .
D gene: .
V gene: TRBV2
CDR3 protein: CASRGGRRVTNYGYTF
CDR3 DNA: TGTGCCAGCAGAGGGGGACGTAGGGTAACTAACTATGGCTACACCTTC

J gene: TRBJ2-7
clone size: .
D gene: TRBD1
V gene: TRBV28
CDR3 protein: CASSPVGQGDHEQYF
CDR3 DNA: TGTGCCAGCAGCCCCGTGGGACAGGGGGACCACGAGCAGTACTTC

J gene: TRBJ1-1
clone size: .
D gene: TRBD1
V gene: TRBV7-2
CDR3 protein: CASSFNRGDTEAFF
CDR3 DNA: TGTGCCAGCAGCTTTAACAGGGGAGACACTGAAGCTTTCTTT

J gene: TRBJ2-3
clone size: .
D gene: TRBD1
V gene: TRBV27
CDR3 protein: CASSLQGFDTQYF
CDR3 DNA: TGTGCCAGCAGTCTACAGGGGTTCGATACGCAGTATTTT

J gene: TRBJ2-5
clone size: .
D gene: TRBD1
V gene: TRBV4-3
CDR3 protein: CASSQYSGTEDQETQYF
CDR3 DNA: TGCGCCAGCAGCCAATACTCGGGGACAGAGGACCAAGAGACCCAGTACTTC

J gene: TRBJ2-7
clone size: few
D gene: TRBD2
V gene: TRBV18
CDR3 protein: CASSHRTSGSYEQYF
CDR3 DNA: TGTGCCAGCTCCCATCGGACTAGCGGGAGCTACGAGCAGTACTTC

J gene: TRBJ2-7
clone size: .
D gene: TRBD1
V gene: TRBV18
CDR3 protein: CASSPRQTGWEQYF
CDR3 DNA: TGTGCCAGCTCACCCCGGCAGACAGGGTGGGAGCAGTACTTC

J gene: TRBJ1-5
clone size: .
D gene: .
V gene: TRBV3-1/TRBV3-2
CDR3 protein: CASSQDTQDNQPQHF
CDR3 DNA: TGTGCCAGCAGCCAAGACACCCAGGACAATCAGCCCCAGCATTTT

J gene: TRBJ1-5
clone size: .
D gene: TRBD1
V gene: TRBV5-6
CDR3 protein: CASSLRQGVNQPQHF
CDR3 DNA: TGTGCCAGCAGCTTGCGACAGGGGGTCAATCAGCCCCAGCATTTT

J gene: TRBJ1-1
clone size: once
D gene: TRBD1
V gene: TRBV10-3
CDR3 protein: CAIRGTGRNTEAFF
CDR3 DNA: TGTGCCATCAGGGGGACAGGGAGGAACACTGAAGCTTTCTTT

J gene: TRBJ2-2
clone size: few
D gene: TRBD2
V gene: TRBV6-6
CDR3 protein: CASSRRLAGGTGELFF
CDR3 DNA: TGTGCCAGCAGTCGACGACTAGCCGGGGGCACCGGGGAGCTGTTTTTT

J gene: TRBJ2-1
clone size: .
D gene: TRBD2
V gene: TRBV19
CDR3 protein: CASTTGGRGLAGSNEQFF
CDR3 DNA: TGTGCCAGCACAACAGGGGGCCGGGGACTAGCGGGAAGCAATGAGCAGTTCTTC

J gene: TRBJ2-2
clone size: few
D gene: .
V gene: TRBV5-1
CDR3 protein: CASSPQIRGTGELFF
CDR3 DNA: TGCGCCAGCAGCCCCCAGATTAGGGGCACCGGGGAGCTGTTTTTT

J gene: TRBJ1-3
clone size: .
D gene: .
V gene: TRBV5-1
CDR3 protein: CASSSDTLSGNTIYF
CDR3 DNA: TGCGCCAGCAGCTCTGACACCCTCTCTGGAAACACCATATATTTT

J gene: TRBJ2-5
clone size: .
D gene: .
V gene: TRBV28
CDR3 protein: CASSFVRSQETQYF
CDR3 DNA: TGTGCCAGCAGTTTTGTCAGATCACAAGAGACCCAGTACTTC

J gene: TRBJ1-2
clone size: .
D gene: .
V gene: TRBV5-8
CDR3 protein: CASSLNGPGYTF
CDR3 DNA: TGTGCCAGCAGCTTGAATGGGCCTGGCTACACCTTC

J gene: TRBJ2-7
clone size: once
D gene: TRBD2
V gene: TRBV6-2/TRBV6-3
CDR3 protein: CASSYSLAGGPPEQYF
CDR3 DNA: TGTGCCAGCAGTTACTCACTAGCGGGAGGGCCACCCGAGCAGTACTTC

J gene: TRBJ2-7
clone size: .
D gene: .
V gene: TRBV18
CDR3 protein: CASSTSDSYEQYF
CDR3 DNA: TGTGCCAGCTCAACTTCGGACAGCTACGAGCAGTACTTC

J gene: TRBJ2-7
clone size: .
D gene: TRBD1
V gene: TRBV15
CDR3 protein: CATSRGGQGTYEQYF
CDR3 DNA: TGTGCCACCAGCAGGGGGGGACAGGGCACCTACGAGCAGTACTTC

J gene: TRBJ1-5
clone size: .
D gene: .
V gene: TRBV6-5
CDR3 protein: CASSLRGNQPQHF
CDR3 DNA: TGTGCCAGCAGCCTGAGAGGCAATCAGCCCCAGCATTTT

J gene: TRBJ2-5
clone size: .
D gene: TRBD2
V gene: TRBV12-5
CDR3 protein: CASGLGAGGSDETQYF
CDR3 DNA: TGTGCTAGTGGTTTGGGGGCGGGAGGTTCCGATGAGACCCAGTACTTC

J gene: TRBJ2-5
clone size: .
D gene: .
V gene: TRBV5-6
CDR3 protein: CASSSIAVGQETQYF
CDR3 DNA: TGTGCCAGCAGCTCGATAGCGGTGGGGCAAGAGACCCAGTACTTC